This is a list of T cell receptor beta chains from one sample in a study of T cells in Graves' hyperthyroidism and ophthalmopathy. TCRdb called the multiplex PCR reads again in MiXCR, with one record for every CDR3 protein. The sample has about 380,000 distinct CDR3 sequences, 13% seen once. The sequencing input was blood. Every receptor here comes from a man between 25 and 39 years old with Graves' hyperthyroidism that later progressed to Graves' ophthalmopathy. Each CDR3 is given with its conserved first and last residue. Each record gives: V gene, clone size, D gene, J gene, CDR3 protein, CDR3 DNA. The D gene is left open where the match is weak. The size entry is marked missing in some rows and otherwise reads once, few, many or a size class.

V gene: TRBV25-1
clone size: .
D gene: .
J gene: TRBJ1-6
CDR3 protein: CASSEYGGSNSPLHF
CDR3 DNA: TGTGCCAGCAGTGAATATGGCGGCTCCAATTCACCCCTCCACTTT

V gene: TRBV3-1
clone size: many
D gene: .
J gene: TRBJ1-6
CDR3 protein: CATRGNLGDYSPLHF
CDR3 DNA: TGTGCCACACGGGGGAACCTTGGGGATTATTCACCCCTCCACTTT

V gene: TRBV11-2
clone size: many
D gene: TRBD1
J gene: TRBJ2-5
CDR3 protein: CASSLDRAETQYF
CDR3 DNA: TGTGCCAGCAGCCTGGACAGGGCAGAGACCCAGTACTTC

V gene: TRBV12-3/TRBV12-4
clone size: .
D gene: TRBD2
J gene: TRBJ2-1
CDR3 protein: CASSFGKRLAGVSSYNEQFF
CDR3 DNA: TGTGCCAGCAGTTTCGGGAAGAGGCTAGCGGGGGTTAGCTCCTACAATGAGCAGTTCTTC

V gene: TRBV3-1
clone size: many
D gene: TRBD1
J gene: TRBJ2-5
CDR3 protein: CASGIQGEWETQYF
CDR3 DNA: TGTGCCAGCGGGATACAGGGGGAATGGGAGACCCAGTACTTC

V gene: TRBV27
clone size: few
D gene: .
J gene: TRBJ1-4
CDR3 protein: CASSLLTGTNEKLFF
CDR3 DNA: TGTGCCAGCAGTTTATTAACGGGGACTAATGAAAAACTGTTTTTT

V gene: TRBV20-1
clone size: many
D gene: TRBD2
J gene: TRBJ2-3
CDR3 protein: CSARTSGGWADTQYF
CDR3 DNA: TGCAGTGCCCGGACTAGCGGGGGTTGGGCAGATACGCAGTATTTT

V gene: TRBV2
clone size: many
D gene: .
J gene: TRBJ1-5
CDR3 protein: CASSKGGPGNQPQHF
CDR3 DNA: TGTGCCAGCAGCAAAGGGGGTCCGGGCAATCAGCCCCAGCATTTT

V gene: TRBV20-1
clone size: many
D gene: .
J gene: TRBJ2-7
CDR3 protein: CSATPYQEQYF
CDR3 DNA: TGCAGTGCCACCCCATACCAGGAGCAGTACTTC

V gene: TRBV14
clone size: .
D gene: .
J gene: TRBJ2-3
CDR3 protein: CASSQGQGISTDTQYF
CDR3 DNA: TGTGCCAGCAGCCAAGGGCAGGGGATAAGCACAGATACGCAGTATTTT

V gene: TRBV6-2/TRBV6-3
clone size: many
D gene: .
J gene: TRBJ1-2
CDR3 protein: CASSRQPGRNSANYGYTF
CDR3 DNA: TGTGCCAGCAGTCGCCAACCCGGACGTAACTCAGCTAACTATGGCTACACCTTC

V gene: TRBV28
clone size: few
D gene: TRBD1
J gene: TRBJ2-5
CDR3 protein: CASSKTGGGKTQYF
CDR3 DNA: TGTGCCAGCAGTAAGACAGGGGGCGGAAAGACCCAGTACTTC

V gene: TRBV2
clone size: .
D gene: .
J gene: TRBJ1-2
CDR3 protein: CASRDRFFSNYGYTF
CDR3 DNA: TGTGCCAGCCGGGACCGATTTTTTTCTAACTATGGCTACACCTTC

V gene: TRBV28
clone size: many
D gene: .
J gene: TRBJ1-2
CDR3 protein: CASSLSTGNGYTF
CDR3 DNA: TGTGCCAGCAGTTTGTCTACAGGGAATGGCTACACCTTC

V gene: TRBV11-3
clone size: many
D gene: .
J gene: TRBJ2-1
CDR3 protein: CASSSEQVEQFF
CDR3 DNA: TGTGCCAGCAGCTCGGAGCAGGTGGAGCAGTTCTTC

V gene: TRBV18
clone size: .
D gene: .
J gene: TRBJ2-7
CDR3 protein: CGSSPRRVGEQYF
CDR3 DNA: TGTGGCAGCTCACCGAGGAGGGTAGGGGAGCAGTACTTC

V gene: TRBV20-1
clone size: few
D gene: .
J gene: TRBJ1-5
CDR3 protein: CSASSGDQPQHF
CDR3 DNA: TGCAGTGCTAGTTCAGGGGATCAGCCCCAGCATTTT

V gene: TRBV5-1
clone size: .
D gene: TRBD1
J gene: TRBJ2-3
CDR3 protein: CASSLGQGPNTQYF
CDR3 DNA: TGCGCCAGCAGCTTGGGACAGGGGCCTAATACGCAGTATTTT

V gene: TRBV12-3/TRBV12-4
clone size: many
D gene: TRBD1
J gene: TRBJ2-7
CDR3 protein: CASSLGDRGRGSYEQYF
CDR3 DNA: TGTGCCAGCAGCCTAGGGGACAGGGGGCGCGGGTCCTACGAGCAGTACTTC

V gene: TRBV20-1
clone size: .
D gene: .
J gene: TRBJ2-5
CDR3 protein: CSASLGETQYF
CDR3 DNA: TGCAGTGCTAGCCTGGGGGAGACCCAGTACTTC

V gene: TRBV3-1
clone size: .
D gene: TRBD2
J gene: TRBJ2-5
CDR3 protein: CASSLPPSGGLGETQYF
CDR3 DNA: TGTGCCAGCAGCCTCCCGCCTAGCGGGGGCCTAGGGGAGACCCAGTACTTC

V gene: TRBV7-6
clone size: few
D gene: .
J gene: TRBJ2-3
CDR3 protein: CASSPTRGEDTQYF
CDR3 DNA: TGTGCCAGCAGCCCCACAAGAGGGGAGGATACGCAGTATTTT

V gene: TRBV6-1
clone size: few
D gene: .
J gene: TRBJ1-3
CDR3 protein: CASSEHGRGSGNTIYF
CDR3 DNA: TGTGCCAGCAGTGAACACGGCAGGGGCTCTGGAAACACCATATATTTT

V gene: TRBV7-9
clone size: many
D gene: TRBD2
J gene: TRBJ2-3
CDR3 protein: CASSLGLAADTQYF
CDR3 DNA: TGTGCCAGCAGCTTAGGGCTAGCGGCAGATACGCAGTATTTT

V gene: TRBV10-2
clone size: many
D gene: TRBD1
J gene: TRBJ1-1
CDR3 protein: CASSGDSREAFF
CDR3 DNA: TGCGCCAGCAGTGGGGACAGCCGTGAAGCTTTCTTT

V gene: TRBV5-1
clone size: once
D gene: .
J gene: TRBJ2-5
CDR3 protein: CASSLDTQGLKVDF
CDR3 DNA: TGCGCCAGCAGCTTAGACACGCAGGGCCTTAAGGTCGACTTC

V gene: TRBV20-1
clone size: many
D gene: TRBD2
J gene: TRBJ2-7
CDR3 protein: CSASGLAGASGEQYF
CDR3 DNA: TGCAGTGCTAGTGGACTAGCGGGGGCGAGTGGCGAGCAGTACTTC

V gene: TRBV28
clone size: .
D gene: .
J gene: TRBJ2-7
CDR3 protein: CASSAQGSQQYF
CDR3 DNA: TGTGCCAGCAGTGCTCAAGGGAGTCAGCAGTACTTC

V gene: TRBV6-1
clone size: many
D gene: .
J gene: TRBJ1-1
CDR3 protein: CASSYALVNTEAFF
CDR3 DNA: TGTGCCAGCAGTTACGCGCTAGTGAACACTGAAGCTTTCTTT

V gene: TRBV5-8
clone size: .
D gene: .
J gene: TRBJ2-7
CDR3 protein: CASSFGLDKAYEQYF
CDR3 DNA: TGTGCCAGCAGCTTCGGATTAGACAAGGCCTACGAGCAGTACTTC

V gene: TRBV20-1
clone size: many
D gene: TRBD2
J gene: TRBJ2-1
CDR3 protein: CSARTSRLSYNEQFF
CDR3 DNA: TGCAGTGCCCGGACTAGCCGACTCTCCTACAATGAGCAGTTCTTC

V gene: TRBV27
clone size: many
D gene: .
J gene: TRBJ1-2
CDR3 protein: CASSPDETAIYGYTF
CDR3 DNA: TGTGCCAGCAGTCCCGACGAGACGGCTATCTATGGCTACACCTTC

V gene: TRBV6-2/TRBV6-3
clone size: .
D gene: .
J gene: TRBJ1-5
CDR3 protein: CASSSSTVNQPQHF
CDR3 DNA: TGTGCCAGCAGTTCCTCGACCGTCAATCAGCCCCAGCATTTT

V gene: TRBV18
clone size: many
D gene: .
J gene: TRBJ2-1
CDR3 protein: CASSRRDNPKSDEQFF
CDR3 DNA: TGTGCCAGCTCACGCAGGGACAACCCAAAAAGCGATGAGCAGTTCTTC

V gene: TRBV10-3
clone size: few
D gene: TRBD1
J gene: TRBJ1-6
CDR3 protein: CAIRSGTGNYNSPLHF
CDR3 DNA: TGTGCCATCAGATCCGGGACAGGGAACTATAATTCACCCCTCCACTTT

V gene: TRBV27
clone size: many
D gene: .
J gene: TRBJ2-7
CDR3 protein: CASSFLGHLYEQYF
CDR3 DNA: TGTGCCAGCAGTTTTCTGGGACACCTCTACGAGCAGTACTTC

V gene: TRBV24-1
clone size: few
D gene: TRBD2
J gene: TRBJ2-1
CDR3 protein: CATSDSFAGDYNEQFF
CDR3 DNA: TGTGCCACCAGTGATTCCTTTGCGGGGGACTACAATGAGCAGTTCTTC

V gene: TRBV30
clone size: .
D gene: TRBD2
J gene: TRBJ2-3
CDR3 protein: CAWNRGLAGRTETQYF
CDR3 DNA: TGTGCCTGGAACCGAGGACTAGCGGGGCGCACAGAGACGCAGTATTTT

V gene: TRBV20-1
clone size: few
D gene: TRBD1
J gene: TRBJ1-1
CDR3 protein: CSARRGLMNTEAFF
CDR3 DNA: TGCAGTGCTAGAAGGGGGCTCATGAACACTGAAGCTTTCTTT

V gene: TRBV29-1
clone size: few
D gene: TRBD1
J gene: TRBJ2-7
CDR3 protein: CSVDASGAGGAYEQYF
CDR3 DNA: TGCAGCGTTGATGCGAGTGGGGCAGGGGGTGCCTACGAGCAGTACTTC

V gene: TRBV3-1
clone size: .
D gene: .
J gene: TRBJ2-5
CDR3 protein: CAGSQDLETQYF
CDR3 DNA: TGTGCCGGCAGCCAAGACCTTGAGACCCAGTACTTC

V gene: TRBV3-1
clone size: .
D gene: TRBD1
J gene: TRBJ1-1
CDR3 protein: CASSPPGQGWNTEAFF
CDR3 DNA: TGTGCCAGCAGCCCCCCCGGACAGGGTTGGAACACTGAAGCTTTCTTT

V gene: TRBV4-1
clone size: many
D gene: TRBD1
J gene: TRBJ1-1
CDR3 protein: CASSRGQSTEAFF
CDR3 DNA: TGCGCCAGCAGCCGGGGACAGTCTACTGAAGCTTTCTTT

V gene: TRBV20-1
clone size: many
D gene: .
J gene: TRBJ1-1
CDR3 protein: CSADQGSSTEAFF
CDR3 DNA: TGCAGTGCAGACCAGGGGTCTAGCACTGAAGCTTTCTTT

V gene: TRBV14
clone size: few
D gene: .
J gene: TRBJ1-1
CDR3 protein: CASSRTAKNTEAFF
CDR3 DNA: TGTGCCAGCAGCCGGACAGCAAAGAACACTGAAGCTTTCTTT

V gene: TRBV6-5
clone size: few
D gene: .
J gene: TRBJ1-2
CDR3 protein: CASSYDRSIGYGYTF
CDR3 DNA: TGTGCCAGCAGTTACGACAGGTCGATTGGCTATGGCTACACCTTC

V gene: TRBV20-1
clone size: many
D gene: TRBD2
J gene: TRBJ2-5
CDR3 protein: CSATASGHTQYF
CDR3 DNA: TGCAGTGCTACGGCTAGCGGACATACCCAGTACTTC

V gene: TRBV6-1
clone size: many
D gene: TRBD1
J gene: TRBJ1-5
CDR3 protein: CASRQGNQPQHF
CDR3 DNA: TGTGCCAGCAGACAGGGGAATCAGCCCCAGCATTTT

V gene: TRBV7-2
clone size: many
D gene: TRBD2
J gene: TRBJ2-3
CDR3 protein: CASSYLAGGWDTQYF
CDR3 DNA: TGTGCCAGCAGCTATCTAGCGGGGGGGTGGGATACGCAGTATTTT

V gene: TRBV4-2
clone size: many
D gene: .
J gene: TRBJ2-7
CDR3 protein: CASSHGLGQAEQYF
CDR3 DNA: TGTGCCAGCAGCCATGGCCTCGGCCAGGCCGAGCAGTACTTC

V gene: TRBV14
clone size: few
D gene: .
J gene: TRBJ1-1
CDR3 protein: CASSQDPVEAFF
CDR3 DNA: TGTGCCAGCAGCCAAGATCCCGTGGAAGCTTTCTTT

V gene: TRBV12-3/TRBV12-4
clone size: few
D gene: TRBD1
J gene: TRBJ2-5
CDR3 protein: CASSGTGGIPGETQYF
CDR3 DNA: TGTGCCAGCAGCGGGACAGGGGGTATACCTGGAGAGACCCAGTACTTC

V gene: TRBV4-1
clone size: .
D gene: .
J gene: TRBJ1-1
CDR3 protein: CASSRGGTLATEAFF
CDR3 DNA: TGCGCCAGCAGCCGGGGGGGCACCCTGGCGACTGAAGCTTTCTTT

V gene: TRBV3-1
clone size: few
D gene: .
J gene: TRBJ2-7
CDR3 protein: CASSQGRLDSYEQYF
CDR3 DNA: TGTGCCAGCAGCCAAGGGAGGCTAGACTCCTACGAGCAGTACTTC

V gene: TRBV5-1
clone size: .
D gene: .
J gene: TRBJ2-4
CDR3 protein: CASSPSPPGGKNIQYF
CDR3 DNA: TGCGCCAGCAGCCCATCACCCCCGGGTGGCAAAAACATTCAGTACTTC